Presented here are 28 T cell receptor beta chains from one specimen sequenced in a study of PD-L1 blockade in urothelial cancer. Stated time point: peripheral blood 6 weeks after treatment start. Here immunoSEQ multiplex PCR was the method, and the copy in TCRdb shows in-frame clones only, minus some. Among about 48,000 clones, approximately 80% were seen once, and the ten largest hold roughly 10%. The input for sequencing was PBMCs, taken around atezolizumab (anti-PD-L1) treatment. These TCRs come from a man between 65 and 79 years old with urothelial cancer.

The chain combines TRBV18 with TRBJ2-7; tentatively, D is TRBD1 (5 bases). V lost 6 bases, J lost 5 bases, and 17 bases lay in between. The CDR3 is made up of 14 amino acids. Germline V gene lookup returns CDR1 KGHSH and CDR2 LQKENI. The CDR3 loop reads CASSSHLGVDEQYF. DNA of the CDR3: TGTGCCAGCTCGTCGCACTTAGGGGTGGACGAGCAGTACTTC.

The chain is built from TRBV9 and TRBJ2-2; D is possibly TRBD1 (6 bases). Looked up from germline, CDR1 is SGDLS and CDR2 is YYNGEE. The V end lost 2 bases, the J end lost 1 base, and 12 bases lay between the germline ends. The CDR3 consists of 16 residues. The CDR3 DNA reads TGTGCCAGCAGCGTGAACCCAGGGGTGAACACCGGGGAGCTGTTTTTT. This translates into CASSVNPGVNTGELFF.

In its sample, this clone was seen once. This rearrangement joins TRBV27 to TRBJ1-3; D call uncertain. The V end was cut by 1 base, the J end by 0 bases, with 10 bases between. The CDR3 is 16 residues long. Germline V gene lookup returns CDR1 MNHEY and CDR2 SMNVEV (reference sequence). The CDR3 is CASSLLGADSGNTIYF. CDR3 DNA sequence: TGTGCCAGCAGTTTATTGGGCGCCGACTCTGGAAACACCATATATTTT.

The chain combines TRBV1 with TRBJ2-1; whether TRBD2, the table's D call, matches the DNA was not checked. TRBV1 is deemed a pseudogene. This CDR3 is 15 amino acids long. The DNA of the CDR3 is TGCACCAGCTCCAGAAAACTAGCGGCCTACAATGAGCAGTTCTTC. Translated: CTSSRKLAAYNEQFF.

This clone appeared once. J is TRBJ2-5 and V is TRBV5-1; TRBD1 matches 8 bases. The ends lost 2 bases at V and 1 base at J; junction bases unmatched: 10. CDR1 and CDR2 (germline): SGHRS, YFSETQ. The CDR3 spans 17 residues. The CDR3 sequence is CASSFGQGLLVQETQYF. The CDR3 nucleotides read TGCGCCAGCAGCTTCGGACAGGGATTATTGGTCCAAGAGACCCAGTACTTC. Combining the CDR3 with reference TRBV5-1 and TRBJ2-5 gives the whole variable domain KAGVTQTPRYLIKTRGQQVTLSCSPISGHRSVSWYQQTPGQGLQFLFEYFSETQRNKGNFPGRFSGRQFSNSRSEMNVSTLELGDSALYLCASSFGQGLLVQETQYFGPGTRLLVL.

This sequence joins TRBV28 and TRBJ1-1; no reliable D call. V lost 3 bases to trimming and J lost 5 bases, with 13 bases between them. The CDR3 covers 14 residues. Germline values: CDR1 MDHEN, CDR2 SYDVKM. DNA of the CDR3: TGTGCCAGCAGTTTCTCTATAGTGAGGACTGAAGCTTTCTTT. Protein: CASSFSIVRTEAFF.

The V gene is TRBV7-9, the J gene TRBJ1-1; D call uncertain. V gave up 1 base and J gave up 11 bases, with 11 bases separating them. This CDR3 contains 12 residues. Looked up from germline, CDR1 is SEHNR and CDR2 is FQNEAQ (reference sequence). The CDR3 DNA is TGTGCCAGCAGCTTAGTCCCTCAGTTGGCTTTCTTT. It specifies CASSLVPQLAFF.

V gene TRBV19 combines with J gene TRBJ1-5, with unresolved D. V lost 3 bases and J 0 bases, leaving 6 bases between the germline ends. CDR1 LNHDA and CDR2 SQIVND come from the germline V gene (reference sequence). The CDR3 runs to 14 residues. Here the CDR3 reads CASSIEGSNQPQHF. In DNA form, the CDR3 reads TGTGCCAGTAGTATCGAGGGTAGCAATCAGCCCCAGCATTTT. The entire variable domain, with the rest obtained from reference TRBV19 and TRBJ1-5, is as follows: DGGITQSPKYLFRKEGQNVTLSCEQNLNHDAMYWYRQDPGQGLRLIYYSQIVNDFQKGDIAEGYSVSREKKESFPLTVTSAQKNPTAFYLCASSIEGSNQPQHFGDGTRLSIL.

The J gene is TRBJ1-3, the V gene TRBV6-1; 7 bases line up with TRBD1. The CDR3 covers 17 residues. Germline V lookup: CDR1 MNHNS, CDR2 SASEGT. After removal of 1 base from V and 0 bases from J, the junction contained 6 bases not matched to a gene. CDR3 nucleotides: TGTGCCAGCAGTGAAGGGACAGGTCACTACTCTGGAAACACCATATATTTT. This codes for CASSEGTGHYSGNTIYF.

In DNA form, the CDR3 reads TGTGCCAGCACTAGGACAGGGGGCGACACCGGGGAGCTGTTTTTT. It encodes CASTRTGGDTGELFF. V is TRBV2 and J is TRBJ2-2, with 11 bases fitting TRBD1. V lost 7 bases and J lost 3; bases outside the gene matches: 4. CDR1 is SNHLY and CDR2 is FYNNEI in the germline V gene. The CDR3 spans 15 residues.

The chain links TRBV27 to TRBJ1-1, with 7 nucleotides matching TRBD1. The CDR3 is 16 amino acids. The junction had 10 bases not matched to a gene; V was cut back by 6 bases and J by 0 bases. CDR1 and CDR2 from the germline V gene are MNHEY and SMNVEV (reference sequence). CDR3 nucleotide sequence: TGTGCCAGCAGCTCTGACACAGGGGCAGTGAACACTGAAGCTTTCTTT. This encodes CASSSDTGAVNTEAFF.

The rearrangement links TRBV29-1 to TRBJ2-1; D is ambiguous. CDR1 is SQVTM and CDR2 is ANQGSEA in the germline V gene. The CDR3 is 13 residues long. Trimming took 3 bases from V and 6 from J, leaving 12 bases between them. The CDR3 loop reads CSVDRFVGNEQFF. CDR3 coding DNA: TGCAGCGTTGACAGGTTTGTTGGCAATGAGCAGTTCTTC.

CDR3 bases: TGTGCCAGTAGTATCAACACGGGGAAAGGTGAAGCTTTCTTT. This codes for CASSINTGKGEAFF. The gene calls are TRBV19 and TRBJ1-1; the D is unclear. V was shortened by 3 bases and J by 7 bases, with 15 bases between the two germline ends. CDR3 length: 14 residues. Germline CDR1 LNHDA, CDR2 SQIVND (reference sequence).

The chain employs TRBV5-1 and TRBJ1-3, with TRBD1 matching 8 bases. CDR3 length: 15 amino acids. The junction had 5 bases not matched to a gene; V was cut back by 4 bases and J by 2 bases. Germline values: CDR1 SGHRS, CDR2 YFSETQ. In DNA, the CDR3 is TGCGCCAGCAGCCGACAGGGGACCCCTGGAAACACCATATATTTT. Protein: CASSRQGTPGNTIYF.

The chain employs TRBV10-3 and TRBJ2-5, with D possibly matching TRBD1 (6 bases). The V gene lost 2 bases and the J gene lost 0 bases, with 7 bases spanning the gap. This CDR3 spans 14 amino acids. Germline-derived CDR1 and CDR2 are ENHRY and SYGVKD. This chain's CDR3 is CAISERGNQETQYF. The DNA for the CDR3 is TGTGCCATCAGTGAGAGGGGGAACCAAGAGACCCAGTACTTC.

This sequence joins TRBV28 and TRBJ2-7; TRBD1 aligns across 11 bases. Per germline, CDR1 MDHEN and CDR2 SYDVKM. Losses at the gene ends were 4 bases for V and 4 bases for J; bases not matched to a gene: 3. This CDR3 contains 14 residues. DNA of the CDR3: TGTGCCAGCAGTTCAGGGGACAGGGGGTACGAGCAGTACTTC. Its translation is CASSSGDRGYEQYF.

V is TRBV28 and J is TRBJ2-1; 9 bases match TRBD2. Germline V CDR1 and CDR2: MDHEN, SYDVKM. CDR3 size: 16 residues. With 2 bases clipped from V and 1 base from J, the junction kept 3 bases outside the gene matches. The CDR3 spells CASSLVTSGSYNEQFF. In DNA form, the CDR3 reads TGTGCCAGCAGTTTAGTGACTAGCGGATCCTACAATGAGCAGTTCTTC.

This clone was picked up one time. This CDR3 is CASSQDHRWRQGTGANVLTF. CDR3 coding DNA: TGTGCCAGCAGCCAAGATCATAGGTGGAGACAGGGAACTGGGGCCAACGTCCTGACTTTC. This chain links TRBV14 with TRBJ2-6; 7 positions match TRBD1. V shed 0 bases and J 2 bases; nucleotides not matched to a gene: 13. CDR1 is SGHDN, CDR2 FVKESK, per germline. The CDR3 is 20 amino acids.

This rearrangement joins TRBV18 to TRBJ2-2; TRBD1 matches at 9 bases. Trimming removed 3 bases from V and 1 base from J; junction bases left unmatched: 3. Per the germline V gene, CDR1 is KGHSH and CDR2 is LQKENI. The length of the CDR3 is 16 residues. CDR3 nucleotides: TGTGCCAGCTCACCTGGGACAGGGCGGAACACCGGGGAGCTGTTTTTT. Protein sequence: CASSPGTGRNTGELFF.

The J gene is TRBJ2-5, the V gene TRBV2; 8 nucleotides align to TRBD1. V shed 6 bases, J shed 4 bases, and the junction held 7 bases outside the gene matches. Per the germline V gene, CDR1 is SNHLY and CDR2 is FYNNEI. This CDR3 spans 14 amino acids. This chain's CDR3 is CASRDQGAGETQYF. The CDR3 coding sequence is TGTGCCAGCAGGGACCAGGGGGCTGGAGAGACCCAGTACTTC.

V usage is TRBV5-1 and J usage is TRBJ2-1; 10 positions match TRBD2. Losses at the gene ends were 0 bases for V and 14 bases for J; bases not matched to a gene: 5. The CDR3 runs to 13 residues. CDR1 and CDR2 from the germline V gene are SGHRS and YFSETQ. Written as DNA, the CDR3 is TGCGCCAGCAGCTTGGCTAGCGGGAGTAGGAAGTTCTTC. Its protein is CASSLASGSRKFF.

The V and J genes are TRBV7-8 and TRBJ2-7; 7 nucleotides align to TRBD2. CDR1 is SGHVS, CDR2 FQNEAQ, per germline. J lost 6 bases, V lost 4 bases, and 15 bases had no gene match. The CDR3 sequence is 16 residues long. The CDR3 spells CASSSSSLAGAGEQYF. The CDR3 region has the DNA TGTGCCAGCAGCTCCAGCTCATTGGCGGGAGCAGGCGAGCAGTACTTC. The full variable domain, completed using reference TRBV7-8 and TRBJ2-7, is GAGVSQSPRYKVAKRGQDVALRCDPISGHVSLFWYQQALGQGPEFLTYFQNEAQLDKSGLPSDRFFAERPEGSVSTLKIQRTQQEDSAVYLCASSSSSLAGAGEQYFGPGTRLTVT.

The chain employs TRBV9 and TRBJ2-3; TRBD2 agrees at 9 bases. V lost 0 bases, J lost 3 bases, and 8 bases stayed unmatched. The CDR3 runs 17 residues. Germline loops: CDR1 SGDLS, CDR2 YYNGEE. CDR3 in DNA: TGTGCCAGCAGCGTAGGGGGTAGCGGGAGTGTGACAGATACGCAGTATTTT. It translates to CASSVGGSGSVTDTQYF.

The rearrangement uses TRBV19 and TRBJ2-3, with D tentatively TRBD2 (6 bases). V was clipped by 2 bases and J by 8 bases, with 8 bases between them. Germline CDR1 is LNHDA and CDR2 is SQIVND (reference sequence). The CDR3 is 12 residues long. CDR3: CASSIQEGTQYF. The DNA for the CDR3 is TGTGCCAGTAGTATACAGGAGGGTACGCAGTATTTT. The whole variable domain, remainder taken from reference TRBV19 and TRBJ2-3, is DGGITQSPKYLFRKEGQNVTLSCEQNLNHDAMYWYRQDPGQGLRLIYYSQIVNDFQKGDIAEGYSVSREKKESFPLTVTSAQKNPTAFYLCASSIQEGTQYFGPGTRLTVL.

The V call is TRBV6-6, the J call TRBJ2-7; 16 bases align to TRBD2. V shed 7 bases and J 9 bases; nucleotides not matched to a gene: 9. The germline gives CDR1 MNHNY, CDR2 SVGAGI (reference sequence). CDR3 size: 15 residues. CDR3: CASTPGTSGRAGQYF. CDR3 bases: TGTGCCAGCACCCCCGGGACTAGCGGGAGGGCCGGGCAGTACTTC.

Only a few counts were recorded for this clone. The rearrangement joins TRBV7-8 to TRBJ1-1; D ambiguous. Per germline, CDR1 SGHVS and CDR2 FQNEAQ. V gave up 6 bases and J gave up 4 bases, with 9 bases separating them. This CDR3 region has 12 residues. The CDR3 spells CASRAGFTEAFF. CDR3 nucleotide sequence: TGTGCCAGCAGGGCGGGATTCACTGAAGCTTTCTTT.

This rearrangement joins TRBV7-8 to TRBJ1-1; TRBD1 is a possible D gene (5 bases). The CDR3 covers 16 residues. Germline V gene lookup returns CDR1 SGHVS and CDR2 FQNEAQ. Trimming shortened V by 5 bases and J by 5 bases, and 21 bases separated the two germline ends. This chain's CDR3 is CASSPNPKGQRTEAFF. The CDR3 coding sequence is TGTGCCAGCAGCCCGAACCCTAAAGGACAAAGGACTGAAGCTTTCTTT. The full variable domain, completed using reference TRBV7-8 and TRBJ1-1, is GAGVSQSPRYKVAKRGQDVALRCDPISGHVSLFWYQQALGQGPEFLTYFQNEAQLDKSGLPSDRFFAERPEGSVSTLKIQRTQQEDSAVYLCASSPNPKGQRTEAFFGQGTRLTVV.

Only a few counts were recorded for this clone. The genes are TRBV9 and TRBJ2-7, with 8 bases matching TRBD2. After removal of 2 bases from V and 4 bases from J, the junction contained 8 bases not matched to a gene. This CDR3 comprises 15 residues. Germline CDR1 is SGDLS and CDR2 is YYNGEE. CDR3 protein: CASSVTGGPGYEQYF. In DNA, the CDR3 is TGTGCCAGCAGCGTTACGGGAGGGCCGGGTTACGAGCAGTACTTC.